This T cell receptor (beta chain) was found in a study of cytomegalovirus exposure and HLA in healthy donors. Study-wide findings and caveats: There were several of the most significant clusters that appeared linked to common viral pathogens in a later analysis. By HLA locus, TCR association rates varied in a later analysis, with DRB1 showing the most and HLA-C the fewest. In a later analysis, specific HLA alleles were associated with some 16,000 TCR beta sequences at a 0.05 false discovery rate.

Turning to this clone: Its antigen is still unknown.

Use of 60 Vbeta and 13 Jbeta primers characterized the PCR. Under the authors' procedure: Unique TCR beta chains numbered around 80 million in a later analysis, with roughly 11 million shared. Sequencing used immunoSEQ multiplex PCR; TCRdb keeps in-frame clones, though not all of them. That table gives V, J and clone size, and the DNA gave D and trimming. There are around 130,000 clones in the sample; 80% occur only once, and less than 6.5% lies in the top ten. CDR1 is ENHRY, CDR2 SYGVKD, per germline. V trimming: 6 bases; J trimming: 0 bases; junction bases outside the gene matches: 8. The CDR3 is 15 residues long.

The receptor's source is a man aged 25 to 40 in good health and CMV-seronegative. Input material: PBMCs. This chain links TRBV10-3 with TRBJ2-7; 7 bases map to TRBD1. The CDR3 region is CAISAGTATSYEQYF. The DNA for the CDR3 is TGTGCCATCAGCGCCGGGACAGCCACCTCCTACGAGCAGTACTTC.